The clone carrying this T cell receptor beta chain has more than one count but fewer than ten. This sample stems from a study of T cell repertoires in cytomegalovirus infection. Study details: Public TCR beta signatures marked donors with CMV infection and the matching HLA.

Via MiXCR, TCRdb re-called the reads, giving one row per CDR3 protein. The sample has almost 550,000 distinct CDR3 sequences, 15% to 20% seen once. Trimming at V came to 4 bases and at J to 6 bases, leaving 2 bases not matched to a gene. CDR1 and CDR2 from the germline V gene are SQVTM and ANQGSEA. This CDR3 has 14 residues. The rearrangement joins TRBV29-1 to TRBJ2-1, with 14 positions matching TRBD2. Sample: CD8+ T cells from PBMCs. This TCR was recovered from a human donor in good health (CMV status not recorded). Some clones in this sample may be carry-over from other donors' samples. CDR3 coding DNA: TGCAGCGTTGGGGGGACTAGCGGGAGCAATGAGCAGTTCTTC. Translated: CSVGGTSGSNEQFF.